This entry is about one T cell receptor (beta chain). Germline CDR1 is SGDLS and CDR2 is YYNGEE. The CDR3 sequence is 18 residues long. Losses at the gene ends were 0 bases for V and 5 bases for J; bases not matched to a gene: 13. Data came from immunoSEQ multiplex PCR; TCRdb stores just in-frame clones and leaves some out. The sample shows 150,000 or so clones, about 91% of them seen only once. This entry comes from a study of control samples from healthy donors and cancer patients. Source material: blood. The clonotype was recovered from a woman in her 30s in good health. The chain carries TRBV9 and TRBJ2-2, with 7 bases lining up with TRBD1. The CDR3 nucleotides read TGTGCCAGCAGCGTAGCTACAGGGGCGGCGGGTTATACCGGGGAGCTGTTTTTT. It codes for CASSVATGAAGYTGELFF.